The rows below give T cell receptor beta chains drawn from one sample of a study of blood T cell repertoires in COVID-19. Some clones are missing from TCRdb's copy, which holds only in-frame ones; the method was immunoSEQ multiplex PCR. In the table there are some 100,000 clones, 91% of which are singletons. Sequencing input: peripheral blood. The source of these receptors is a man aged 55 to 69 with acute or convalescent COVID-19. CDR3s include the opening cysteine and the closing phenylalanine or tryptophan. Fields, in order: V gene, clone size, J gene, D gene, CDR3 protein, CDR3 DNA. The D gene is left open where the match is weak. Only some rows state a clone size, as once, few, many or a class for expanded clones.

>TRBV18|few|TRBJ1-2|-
CASSPGDYGYTF
TGTGCCAGCTCGCCCGGGGACTATGGCTACACCTTC
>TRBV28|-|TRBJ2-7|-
CASSKEDSEQYF
TGTGCCAGCAGCAAGGAAGACTCCGAGCAGTACTTC
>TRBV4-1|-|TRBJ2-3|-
CASSQKEGTDTQYF
TGCGCCAGCAGCCAAAAGGAGGGCACAGATACGCAGTATTTT
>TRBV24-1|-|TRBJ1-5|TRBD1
CATSDPGQGSQPQHF
TGTGCCACCAGTGACCCTGGACAGGGGAGCCAGCCCCAGCATTTT
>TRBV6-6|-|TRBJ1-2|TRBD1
CASTHDRGPYGYTF
TGTGCCAGCACTCACGACAGGGGCCCCTATGGCTACACCTTC
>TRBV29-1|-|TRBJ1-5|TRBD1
CSVASGQGNQPQHF
TGCAGCGTCGCTTCGGGACAGGGGAATCAGCCCCAGCATTTT
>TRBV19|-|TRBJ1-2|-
CASSMGLDRLNYGYTF
TGTGCCAGTAGTATGGGACTAGACAGGCTAAACTATGGCTACACCTTC
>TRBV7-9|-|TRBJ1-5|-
CASSLNGESQPQHF
TGTGCCAGCAGCTTAAACGGGGAATCACAGCCCCAGCATTTT
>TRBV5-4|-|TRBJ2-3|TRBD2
CASSLKLAGPTDTQYF
TGTGCCAGCAGCTTGAAACTAGCGGGACCCACAGATACGCAGTATTTT
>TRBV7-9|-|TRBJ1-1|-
CASSFDAAAPNTEAFF
TGTGCCAGCAGCTTCGACGCTGCGGCACCCAACACTGAAGCTTTCTTT
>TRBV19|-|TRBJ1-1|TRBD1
CASSSTGGEAFF
TGTGCCAGTAGTTCGACAGGGGGCGAAGCTTTCTTT
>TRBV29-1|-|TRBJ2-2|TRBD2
CSVLGLAGWNTGELFF
TGCAGCGTTCTAGGGCTAGCGGGATGGAACACCGGGGAGCTGTTTTTT
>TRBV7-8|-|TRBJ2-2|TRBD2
CASSSLAGGGSGELFF
TGTGCCAGCAGCTCGCTAGCGGGGGGAGGTAGCGGGGAGCTGTTTTTT